The 30 T cell receptor beta chains below all came from one sample that was sequenced in a study of T cell responses to AZD1222 COVID-19 vaccine (dated by TCRdb to about 2021). Receptor libraries were prepared by the immunoSEQ multiplex PCR assay. Entries here come from immuneACCESS through TCRdb and include only in-frame sequences with V and J called. Some clones fail to appear in such tables; in the studies checked, an unresolved V gene covers under half of the shortfall, and the cause of the remainder is unknown. For this sample the table gives some 150,000 clones, of which 88% were detected only once. About 3.4% of the sample belongs to the ten largest clones. Explained via the paper, the time point label denotes: baseline before first vaccination. The treatment or condition label here, explained by the study, means: meningococcal conjugate vaccine given as trial control. Material: peripheral blood, obtained on day 0 of MenACWY control vaccination. Receptors originate from an adult in good health.

This chain links TRBV7-2 with TRBJ2-2; possible D gene TRBD2, 5 bases. V was cut by 3 bases and J by 5 bases, with 16 bases left in between. Germline V gene sequence: CDR1 SGHTA, CDR2 FQGNSA. CDR3 length: 16 amino acids. This chain's CDR3 is CASSFRRGAVTGELFF. Written as DNA, the CDR3 is TGTGCCAGCAGCTTTCGTCGGGGTGCCGTTACCGGGGAGCTGTTTTTT.

The chain links TRBV3-1 (or the pseudogene TRBV3-2) to TRBJ1-1, with a weak D call TRBD1 (5 bases). The CDR3 has 13 residues. V lost 0 bases, J lost 5 bases, and 7 bases lay in between. Germline CDR1 reads LGHDT; CDR2 reads YNNKEL (reference sequence). The CDR3 loop is CASSQEGRTEAFF. CDR3 bases: TGTGCCAGCAGCCAAGAGGGACGGACTGAAGCTTTCTTT.

This clone was detected once. This sequence joins TRBV5-3 and TRBJ1-3; TRBD1 matches at 8 bases. TRBV5-3 is an ORF; its function is uncertain. Trimming at V came to 0 bases and at J to 4 bases, leaving 9 bases not matched to a gene. The CDR3 contains 17 residues. CDR3 amino acids: CARSLANDRGGGNTIYF. The DNA for the CDR3 is TGTGCCAGAAGCTTGGCTAACGACAGGGGCGGAGGAAACACCATATATTTT.

This chain joins TRBV19 and TRBJ2-2; tentative D call: TRBD2 (5 bases). Per germline, CDR1 LNHDA and CDR2 SQIVND (reference sequence). CDR3 length: 15 amino acids. Trimming pared 3 bases from V and 3 bases from J, leaving 11 bases between. CDR3 sequence (DNA): TGTGCCAGTAGTATGCGTAGCGTTCACACCGGGGAGCTGTTTTTT. This codes for CASSMRSVHTGELFF.

The chain uses TRBV12-3 or TRBV12-4 and TRBJ2-5; D remains ambiguous. Trimming pared 5 bases from V and 5 bases from J, leaving 9 bases between. The CDR3 extends over 12 amino acids. CDR3 in DNA: TGTGCCAGCAGTGTCCAGGTGGAGACCCAGTACTTC. Amino acids: CASSVQVETQYF.

V usage is TRBV11-2 and J usage is TRBJ1-1; possibly TRBD1 for D (5 bases). Trimming removed 4 bases at V and 0 bases at J, with 9 bases between. Germline lookup yields CDR1 SGHAT and CDR2 FQNNGV. The CDR3 loop spans 14 amino acids. CDR3 sequence (DNA): TGTGCCAGCAGCTACGGGACCATGAACACTGAAGCTTTCTTT. Protein: CASSYGTMNTEAFF.

This clone was seen a single time. Here the CDR3 DNA reads TGTGCCAGTAGTATAAGAGGTCGCGCGGGAGATGTGGATGAGCAGTTCTTC. Its translation: CASSIRGRAGDVDEQFF. The chain recombines TRBV19 with TRBJ2-1; TRBD2 matches at 7 bases. Losses at the gene ends were 2 bases for V and 8 bases for J; bases not matched to a gene: 15. Germline loops: CDR1 LNHDA, CDR2 SQIVND (reference sequence). The CDR3 is 17 residues long.

This chain uses TRBV29-1 with TRBJ1-1; D call uncertain. CDR3 length equals 10 residues. Germline V gene data show CDR1 as SQVTM and CDR2 as ANQGSEA. V lost 8 bases and J 8 bases, leaving 12 bases between the germline ends. This CDR3 reads CSTGVGEAFF. Written as DNA, the CDR3 is TGCAGCACCGGGGTAGGCGAAGCTTTCTTT.

This chain uses TRBV4-3 with TRBJ2-1, with no clear D. The V end was cut by 0 bases, the J end by 2 bases, with 5 bases between. CDR1 is LGHNA, CDR2 YSLEER, per germline. The CDR3 loop spans 14 amino acids. Here the CDR3 DNA reads TGCGCCAGCAGCCAAGAATGGACCTACAATGAGCAGTTCTTC. Its translation is CASSQEWTYNEQFF.

The J gene is TRBJ2-5, the V gene TRBV19, with D perhaps matching TRBD1 (6 bases). The CDR3 sequence is 14 residues long. Germline CDR1 is LNHDA and CDR2 is SQIVND (reference sequence). The germline V and J ends were trimmed by 6 bases and 4 bases, with 15 bases remaining between them. CDR3 in DNA: TGTGCCAGTAGCCCGAACAGGGCTCGAGAGACCCAGTACTTC. It specifies CASSPNRARETQYF.

CDR3 nucleotides: TGCAGTGCTAGTATGGCTAGCGGGAGCCATGAGCAGTTCTTC. Protein product: CSASMASGSHEQFF. V usage is TRBV20-1 and J usage is TRBJ2-1; TRBD2 matches at 10 bases. Germline CDR1 DFQATT, CDR2 SNEGSKA (reference sequence). The CDR3 loop spans 14 amino acids. Trimming took 3 bases from V and 8 from J; bases not matched to a gene: 7.

There are a few counts of this clone. This chain joins TRBV18 and TRBJ1-5, with TRBD1 identical over 7 bases. Trimming took 4 bases from V and 5 from J; bases not matched to a gene: 5. Germline CDR1 and CDR2: KGHSH and LQKENI. The CDR3 is made up of 14 amino acids. CDR3 sequence (DNA): TGTGCCAGCTCACAATCAGGGGGGGATCAGCCCCAGCATTTT. Amino acid sequence: CASSQSGGDQPQHF. Using reference TRBV18 and TRBJ1-5 for the parts outside the CDR3, the full variable domain is NAGVMQNPRHLVRRRGQEARLRCSPMKGHSHVYWYRQLPEEGLKFMVYLQKENIIDESGMPKERFSAEFPKEGPSILRIQQVVRGDSAAYFCASSQSGGDQPQHFGDGTRLSIL.

A single count supports this clone. The rearrangement links TRBV28 to TRBJ2-7; 7 nucleotides align to TRBD1. The junction had 8 bases not matched to a gene; V was cut back by 4 bases and J by 5 bases. The CDR3 runs 14 residues. Germline V CDR1 and CDR2: MDHEN, SYDVKM. CDR3 residues: CASSSTGTANEQYF. The DNA of the CDR3 is TGTGCCAGCAGTTCTACCGGGACAGCGAACGAGCAGTACTTC. Full variable domain (rest looked up from reference TRBV28 and TRBJ2-7): DVKVTQSSRYLVKRTGEKVFLECVQDMDHENMFWYRQDPGLGLRLIYFSYDVKMKEKGDIPEGYSVSREKKERFSLILESASTNQTSMYLCASSSTGTANEQYFGPGTRLTVT.

CDR3 coding DNA: TGCAGCGTTGGTGGGGGCGAAGGTCAGCCCCAGCATTTT. It codes for CSVGGGEGQPQHF. The rearrangement uses TRBV29-1 and TRBJ1-5, with D possibly matching TRBD1 (6 bases). Germline V gene sequence: CDR1 SQVTM, CDR2 ANQGSEA. Trimming removed 4 bases at V and 6 bases at J, with 13 bases between. The length of the CDR3 is 13 residues.

V and J are TRBV12-3 or TRBV12-4 and TRBJ1-4, with TRBD1 identical over 7 bases. The CDR3 consists of 13 residues. Trimming at V came to 5 bases and at J to 8 bases, leaving 5 bases not matched to a gene. In DNA form, the CDR3 reads TGTGCCAGCAGTGACAGGGAGACCGAAAAACTGTTTTTT. This codes for CASSDRETEKLFF.

The chain is built from TRBV21-1 and TRBJ2-1. TRBV21-1 is noted as a pseudogene. The CDR3 has 18 residues. CDR3 residues: CASSSGYSYTIPNNEQFF. DNA of the CDR3: TGTGCCAGCAGCTCAGGTTATAGCTACACCATTCCGAACAATGAGCAGTTCTTC.

The chain couples TRBV29-1 to TRBJ1-1; D perhaps matches TRBD1 (6 bases). The ends were cut back, 4 bases at V and 7 bases at J, with 25 bases in the middle. The CDR3 consists of 16 residues. Germline CDR1 SQVTM, CDR2 ANQGSEA. The CDR3 region is CSVVGSPTTGASEAFF. Here the CDR3 DNA reads TGCAGCGTTGTTGGTTCCCCAACGACAGGAGCGAGTGAAGCTTTCTTT.

V and J are TRBV29-1 and TRBJ1-2, with D unclear. V was trimmed by 6 bases and J by 10 bases, leaving 12 bases between them. There are 10 residues in the CDR3. CDR1 is SQVTM and CDR2 is ANQGSEA in the germline V gene. CDR3 sequence (DNA): TGCAGCGTCAAGGGAAACTCCTACACCTTC. Translation gives CSVKGNSYTF.

This chain links TRBV29-1 with TRBJ1-1, with D perhaps matching TRBD1 (6 bases). Trimming removed 7 bases from V and 1 base from J, with 13 bases in between. The CDR3 loop spans 13 amino acids. Per germline, CDR1 SQVTM and CDR2 ANQGSEA. The CDR3 DNA follows: TGCAGCGGACGACAGGACCAGAACACTGAAGCTTTCTTT. Residues: CSGRQDQNTEAFF.

The V gene is TRBV29-1, the J gene TRBJ2-3; D uncertain. The CDR3 runs to 12 residues. Germline V lookup: CDR1 SQVTM, CDR2 ANQGSEA. V was cut by 3 bases and J by 2 bases, with 6 bases left in between. The CDR3 reads CSVDSLTDTQYF. The CDR3 nucleotides read TGCAGCGTTGACAGCCTCACAGATACGCAGTATTTT.

The genes are TRBV5-5 and TRBJ1-1, with D maybe TRBD1 (6 bases). Germline V lookup: CDR1 SGHKS, CDR2 YYEKEE (reference sequence). This CDR3 has 15 residues. V was pared by 2 bases and J by 1 base, with 12 bases between. CDR3 sequence: CASSFGLDRNTEAFF. The CDR3 region has the DNA TGTGCCAGCAGCTTCGGTCTGGACAGGAACACTGAAGCTTTCTTT.

CDR3 in DNA: TGTGCCAGCAGCTTAGTCGGTAGCGGGAGGATTTCCTACAATGAGCAGTTCTTC. This translates into CASSLVGSGRISYNEQFF. This chain links TRBV11-3 with TRBJ2-1, with 10 bases fitting TRBD2. This CDR3 contains 18 residues. V gave up 1 base and J gave up 1 base; unmatched junction bases: 7. Per germline, CDR1 SGHNT and CDR2 YENEEA.

The chain couples TRBV20-1 to TRBJ1-6; 9 nucleotides match TRBD1. The CDR3 spans 18 residues. Germline loops: CDR1 DFQATT, CDR2 SNEGSKA (reference sequence). Trimming cost V 3 bases and J 7 bases; bases outside gene matches: 16. The CDR3 here is CSASSLLTRDRANSPLHF. The CDR3 DNA follows: TGCAGTGCTAGTTCACTTCTAACTCGGGACAGGGCGAATTCACCCCTCCACTTT.

J is TRBJ1-6 and V is TRBV18, with 10 positions matching TRBD1. The CDR3 runs to 16 residues. Germline V lookup: CDR1 KGHSH, CDR2 LQKENI. J gave up 8 bases and V 5 bases, and 9 bases lay outside the gene matches. CDR3 DNA: TGTGCCAGCTCATTCAGACAGGGGGCGCGGGATTCACCCCTCCACTTT. This sequence encodes CASSFRQGARDSPLHF. Variable domain in full (rest from reference TRBV18 and TRBJ1-6): NAGVMQNPRHLVRRRGQEARLRCSPMKGHSHVYWYRQLPEEGLKFMVYLQKENIIDESGMPKERFSAEFPKEGPSILRIQQVVRGDSAAYFCASSFRQGARDSPLHFGNGTRLTVT.

CDR3 in amino acids: CIVTQGYEQYF. In DNA, the CDR3 is TGCATCGTGACTCAGGGTTACGAGCAGTACTTC. This rearrangement joins TRBV29-1 to TRBJ2-7, with D perhaps TRBD1 (5 bases). This CDR3 comprises 11 residues. Per the germline V gene, CDR1 is SQVTM and CDR2 is ANQGSEA.

The V gene is TRBV3-1 (or the pseudogene TRBV3-2), the J gene TRBJ2-7; D is possibly TRBD1 (7 bases). Germline V CDR1 and CDR2: LGHDT, YNNKEL (reference sequence). Trimming pared 4 bases from V and 7 bases from J, leaving 20 bases between. This CDR3 has 15 amino acids. The CDR3 bases are TGTGCCAGCAGCCCCCACCCCAGGGGGGATGGAGAGCAGTACTTC. It specifies CASSPHPRGDGEQYF.

The chain links TRBV7-2 to TRBJ2-7, with D maybe TRBD2 (5 bases). With 5 bases removed from V and 6 bases from J, the gap between germline ends came to 14 bases. Germline values: CDR1 SGHTA, CDR2 FQGNSA. The CDR3 sequence is 13 residues long. CDR3 nucleotide sequence: TGTGCCAGCAGCGGATACTCGGGGTCCGAGCAGTACTTC. Amino acids: CASSGYSGSEQYF. The whole variable domain, filled in from reference TRBV7-2 and TRBJ2-7, reads GAGVSQSPSNKVTEKGKDVELRCDPISGHTALYWYRQSLGQGLEFLIYFQGNSAPDKSGLPSDRFSAERTGGSVSTLTIQRTQQEDSAVYLCASSGYSGSEQYFGPGTRLTVT.

On this clone itself: The sample carries other DNA sequences with the same CDR3. The rearrangement joins TRBV5-1 to TRBJ1-2, with D perhaps matching TRBD1 (5 bases). Germline CDR1 and CDR2: SGHRS and YFSETQ. Trimming left V 5 bases short and J 6 bases short, with 11 bases between. This CDR3 spans 12 amino acids. For the CDR3, the DNA is TGCGCCAGCAGTTTTGGGGGTGATGGCTACACCTTC. Translation: CASSFGGDGYTF.

The chain employs TRBV19 and TRBJ1-1; weak D call: TRBD1 (5 bases). This CDR3 is 16 amino acids long. With 1 base removed from V and 1 base from J, the gap between germline ends came to 13 bases. The germline CDR1 and CDR2 sequences are LNHDA and SQIVND (reference sequence). The CDR3 spells CASSIAGLRSNTEAFF. As DNA, the CDR3 is TGTGCCAGTAGTATAGCGGGACTGAGATCGAACACTGAAGCTTTCTTT. Drawing the rest from reference TRBV19 and TRBJ1-1, the complete variable domain is DGGITQSPKYLFRKEGQNVTLSCEQNLNHDAMYWYRQDPGQGLRLIYYSQIVNDFQKGDIAEGYSVSREKKESFPLTVTSAQKNPTAFYLCASSIAGLRSNTEAFFGQGTRLTVV.

The chain recombines TRBV5-1 with TRBJ2-1; 15 bases are shared with TRBD2. The CDR3 covers 16 residues. J lost 6 bases, V lost 5 bases, and 6 bases had no gene match. Per germline, CDR1 SGHRS and CDR2 YFSETQ. For the CDR3, the DNA is TGCGCCAGCAGAAACCCGGGACTAGCGGGGGGCAATGAGCAGTTCTTC. This gives the protein CASRNPGLAGGNEQFF.